Listed below are T cell receptor beta chains from one sample, sequenced in a study of molecular identifiers for immune sequencing clone quantification. MiXCR was run by TCRdb on the PCR reads, yielding one entry per CDR3 protein. The sample contains over 550,000 distinct CDR3 sequences, 25% of which appear only once. Source material: naive CD8+ T cells from blood, with Jurkat cell RNA spiked in. The receptors stem from a human donor in good health. Some libraries in this study had Jurkat cell RNA spiked in. The CDR3 runs from the conserved cysteine through the conserved F or W. The D gene is left open where the match is weak. Some rows have no size entry. The others give once, few or many, or a class for an expanded clone.

V	J	size	D	DNA	CDR3
TRBV11-3	TRBJ2-7	NA	NA	TGTGCCAGCAGTCCCGGGTCCGGAGAGCAGTACTTC	CASSPGSGEQYF
TRBV19	TRBJ2-2	few	TRBD1	TGTGCCAGTAGTATTGGGACAGGAGGGGAGCTGTTTTTT	CASSIGTGGELFF
TRBV4-3	TRBJ2-7	many	NA	TGCGCCAGCAGCCAAGATAGAGGCGGATACTACGAGCAGTACTTC	CASSQDRGGYYEQYF
TRBV28	TRBJ1-5	many	NA	TGTGCCAGCAGTGGTCCTGAGGGAACCTTCCCCGCCACCCAGCATTTT	CASSGPEGTFPATQHF
TRBV12-3/TRBV12-4	TRBJ2-1	few	TRBD1	TGTGCCAGCAGCTCGGGACAGGGGGCTAGGAATGAGCAGTTCTTC	CASSSGQGARNEQFF
TRBV6-1	TRBJ2-1	NA	NA	TGTGCCAGCAGGCATCCCCTTGCCAATGAGCAGTTCTTC	CASRHPLANEQFF
TRBV20-1	TRBJ2-1	once	TRBD2	TGCAGTGCTAGCTCACTAGCGGCGCCTAACAATGTGCAGTTCTTC	CSASSLAAPNNVQFF
TRBV4-1	TRBJ2-5	NA	NA	TGCGCCAGCAGCCAAGATCATGACCGGGAGACCCAGCACTTC	CASSQDHDRETQHF
TRBV6-2/TRBV6-3	TRBJ2-5	few	TRBD2	TGTGCCAGCAGTCTCGGACTAGCGGGGGGCGTAAACGAGGAGACCCAGTACTTC	CASSLGLAGGVNEETQYF
TRBV18	TRBJ2-3	many	NA	TGTGCCAGCCACACCAAATGGGGAGAGGGCACAGATACGCAGTATTTT	CASHTKWGEGTDTQYF